This T cell receptor (beta chain) was identified during a study of blood T cell repertoires in COVID-19. Study in general: COVID-19 samples collected from the United States, Italy and Spain covered acute and convalescent phases. T cells, B-cell-depleted T cells, or PBMCs provided the cDNA or gDNA that served as material.

Original handling: From reference gene primer amplification, estimates of nucleated cell counts were derived. Generated by immunoSEQ multiplex PCR, the TCRdb table keeps only in-frame clones and is missing some. Clone size and the V and J calls come from that table; the DNA yielded D and trimming. The table lists approximately 52,000 clones, 80% to 95% of them singletons, with about 3.1% in the top ten. V shed 6 bases, J shed 12 bases, and the junction held 8 bases outside the gene matches. The V gene's germline CDR1 is KGHSH and CDR2 LQKENI. The CDR3 totals 14 residues. The V and J genes are TRBV18 and TRBJ2-4; 13 bases line up with TRBD2. Sequenced sample: peripheral blood. This receptor was taken from a man aged 45-65 years with acute or convalescent COVID-19. The CDR3 sequence is CASSTSGGKGDQYF. The CDR3 DNA sequence: TGTGCCAGCTCGACTAGCGGGGGGAAAGGGGATCAGTACTTC.